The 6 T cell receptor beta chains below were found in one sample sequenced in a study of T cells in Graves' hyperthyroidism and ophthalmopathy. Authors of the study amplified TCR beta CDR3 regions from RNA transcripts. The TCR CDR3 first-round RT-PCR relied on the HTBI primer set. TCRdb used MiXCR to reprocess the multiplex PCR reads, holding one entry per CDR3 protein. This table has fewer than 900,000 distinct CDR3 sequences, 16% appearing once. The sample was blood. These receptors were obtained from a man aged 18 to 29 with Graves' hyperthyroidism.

The DNA for the CDR3 is TGTGCCATCAGTGAACTAGCGGGAGATGAGCAGTTCTTC. Amino acids: CAISELAGDEQFF. V and J are TRBV10-3 and TRBJ2-1; 11 bases line up with TRBD2. The CDR3 has 13 residues. Germline CDR1 ENHRY, CDR2 SYGVKD. Trimming took 3 bases from V and 8 from J; bases not matched to a gene: 0.

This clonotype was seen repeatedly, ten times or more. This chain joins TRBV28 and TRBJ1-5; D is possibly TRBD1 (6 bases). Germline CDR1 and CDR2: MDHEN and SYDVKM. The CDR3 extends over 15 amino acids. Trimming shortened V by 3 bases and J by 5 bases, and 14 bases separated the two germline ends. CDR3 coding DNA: TGTGCCAGCAGTTTCGGGGGGGCAGGGCATCAGCCCCAGCATTTT. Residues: CASSFGGAGHQPQHF.

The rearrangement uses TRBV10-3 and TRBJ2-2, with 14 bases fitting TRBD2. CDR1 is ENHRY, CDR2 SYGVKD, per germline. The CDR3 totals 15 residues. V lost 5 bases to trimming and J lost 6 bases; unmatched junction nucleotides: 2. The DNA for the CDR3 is TGTGCCATCAGTTCGACTAGCGGGAGGGCCGGGGAGCTGTTTTTT. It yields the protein CAISSTSGRAGELFF.

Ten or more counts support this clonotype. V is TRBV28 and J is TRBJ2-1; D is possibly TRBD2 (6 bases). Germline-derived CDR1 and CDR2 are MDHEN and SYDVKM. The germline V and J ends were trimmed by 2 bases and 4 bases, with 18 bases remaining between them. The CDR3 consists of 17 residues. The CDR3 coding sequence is TGTGCCAGCAGTTTAGGGGGGTTGGCCGTCCCTTACAATGAGCAGTTCTTC. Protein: CASSLGGLAVPYNEQFF.

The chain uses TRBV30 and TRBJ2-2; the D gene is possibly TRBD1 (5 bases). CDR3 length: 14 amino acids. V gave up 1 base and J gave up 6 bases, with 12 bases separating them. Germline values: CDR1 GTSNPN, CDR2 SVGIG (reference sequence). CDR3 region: CAWSGQGGPGELFF. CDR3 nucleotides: TGTGCCTGGAGTGGCCAGGGTGGTCCCGGGGAGCTGTTTTTT.

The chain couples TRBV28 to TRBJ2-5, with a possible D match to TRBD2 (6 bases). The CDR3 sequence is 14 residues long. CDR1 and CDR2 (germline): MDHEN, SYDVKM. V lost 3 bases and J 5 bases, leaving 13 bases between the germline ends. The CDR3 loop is CASSLGGKRETQYF. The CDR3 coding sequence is TGTGCCAGCAGTTTGGGAGGCAAGCGGGAGACCCAGTACTTC.